These 32 T cell receptor beta chains were sequenced from one sample in a study of blood T cell repertoires in COVID-19 (dated by TCRdb to the early 2020s). To prepare the library, the immunoSEQ multiplex PCR assay was applied. The table was pulled from immuneACCESS by TCRdb, which kept in-frame rearrangements only. Such tables lose some clones; where checked, under half of the loss comes from unresolved V genes, and the rest has no known cause. In this sample the table shows fewer than 350,000 clones, around 85% of which occur a single time. Clones ranked in the top ten supply 7.2% of the sample. Sequences were obtained from peripheral blood. The source is a human donor in a cohort sampled during active COVID-19.

The V and J genes are TRBV6-5 and TRBJ2-3; TRBD2 matches 10 bases. CDR1 is MNHEY and CDR2 is SVGAGI in the germline V gene. The CDR3 extends over 15 amino acids. Losses at the gene ends were 7 bases for V and 6 bases for J; bases not matched to a gene: 10. The CDR3 reads CASILLAGRPDTQYF. CDR3 nucleotides: TGTGCCAGCATCTTACTAGCGGGGCGGCCCGATACGCAGTATTTT.

The chain is built from TRBV19 and TRBJ1-1; 7 bases fit TRBD1. Germline-derived CDR1 and CDR2 are LNHDA and SQIVND (reference sequence). V gave up 7 bases and J gave up 3 bases; unmatched junction bases: 2. CDR3 size: 12 residues. CDR3 nucleotide sequence: TGTGCCAGTAACGACAGGGACACTGAAGCTTTCTTT. Translation gives CASNDRDTEAFF. The full variable domain, its missing parts supplied by reference TRBV19 and TRBJ1-1, is DGGITQSPKYLFRKEGQNVTLSCEQNLNHDAMYWYRQDPGQGLRLIYYSQIVNDFQKGDIAEGYSVSREKKESFPLTVTSAQKNPTAFYLCASNDRDTEAFFGQGTRLTVV.

This clone occurred once. V usage is TRBV15 and J usage is TRBJ1-4; D remains unclear. Trimming shortened V by 1 base and J by 2 bases, and 14 bases separated the two germline ends. This CDR3 region has 17 residues. Germline-derived CDR1 and CDR2 are LNHNV and YYDKDF (reference sequence). The CDR3 here is CATSRGYRFETNEKLFF. The CDR3 coding sequence is TGTGCCACCAGCAGAGGATACCGTTTCGAGACTAATGAAAAACTGTTTTTT.

This chain links TRBV24-1 with TRBJ1-1; TRBD1 matches at 9 bases. Germline V gene sequence: CDR1 KGHDR, CDR2 SFDVKD. This CDR3 contains 17 residues. The V and J ends lost 3 bases and 3 bases, in that order; junction bases with no gene match: 10. Here the CDR3 reads CATSDVPGQGGDTEAFF. DNA for the CDR3: TGTGCCACCAGTGATGTCCCGGGACAGGGTGGAGACACTGAAGCTTTCTTT.

The chain recombines TRBV7-2 with TRBJ1-1; D is ambiguous. Germline V CDR1 and CDR2: SGHTA, FQGNSA. Trimming left V 5 bases short and J 1 base short, with 11 bases between. CDR3 size: 14 residues. CDR3 residues: CASSLDWGNTEAFF. CDR3 bases: TGTGCCAGCAGCCTGGACTGGGGGAACACTGAAGCTTTCTTT. Drawing the rest from reference TRBV7-2 and TRBJ1-1, the complete variable domain is GAGVSQSPSNKVTEKGKDVELRCDPISGHTALYWYRQSLGQGLEFLIYFQGNSAPDKSGLPSDRFSAERTGGSVSTLTIQRTQQEDSAVYLCASSLDWGNTEAFFGQGTRLTVV.

The chain carries TRBV5-1 and TRBJ2-7; 9 nucleotides line up with TRBD1. Germline CDR1 and CDR2: SGHRS and YFSETQ. V shed 9 bases, J shed 6 bases, and the junction held 10 bases outside the gene matches. This CDR3 is built from 13 residues. CDR3 sequence reads: CANVYRGPPEQYF. CDR3 DNA: TGCGCCAACGTTTACAGGGGGCCTCCCGAGCAGTACTTC.

The J gene is TRBJ2-2, the V gene TRBV10-3, with D tentatively TRBD1 (6 bases). In germline, CDR1 is ENHRY, CDR2 SYGVKD. This CDR3 is 14 amino acids long. Trimming took 5 bases from V and 1 from J, leaving 8 bases between them. DNA of the CDR3: TGTGCCATCAGTCGACAGGAGAACACCGGGGAGCTGTTTTTT. Its protein product is CAISRQENTGELFF.

This chain links TRBV12-5 with TRBJ2-7; D remains unclear. This CDR3 has 13 residues. The germline gives CDR1 LGHNT, CDR2 FRNRAP. The V gene lost 1 base and the J gene lost 2 bases, with 6 bases spanning the gap. The CDR3 is CASGLESTYEQYF. The CDR3 coding sequence is TGTGCTAGTGGTTTGGAATCCACCTACGAGCAGTACTTC.

V and J are TRBV4-2 and TRBJ1-1; D gene uncertain. CDR1 and CDR2 (germline): LGHNA, YNFKEQ. V was pared by 0 bases and J by 6 bases, with 14 bases between. This CDR3 comprises 15 residues. This CDR3 reads CASSQEKSGRAEAFF. In nucleotides, the CDR3 is TGTGCCAGCAGCCAAGAAAAGTCGGGTAGAGCTGAAGCTTTCTTT.

The chain has TRBV29-1 and TRBJ2-1, with no clear D. CDR1 is SQVTM and CDR2 is ANQGSEA in the germline V gene. The V end lost 8 bases, the J end lost 3 bases, and 14 bases lay between the germline ends. This CDR3 region has 13 residues. This CDR3 is CSSVTPGYNEQFF. The CDR3 nucleotides read TGCAGCTCCGTTACTCCTGGCTACAATGAGCAGTTCTTC.

The gene calls are TRBV12-3 or TRBV12-4 and TRBJ2-2; D not resolved. Trimming took off 2 bases at V and 7 bases at J, with 5 bases between the two ends. The CDR3 runs 12 residues. DNA of the CDR3: TGTGCCAGCAGTTTATCCGGCGGGGAGCTGTTTTTT. It encodes CASSLSGGELFF.

This clone was seen a single time. The chain uses TRBV11-2 and TRBJ2-7; D might be TRBD1 (6 bases). The V end lost 1 base, the J end lost 3 bases, and 16 bases lay between the germline ends. Per germline, CDR1 SGHAT and CDR2 FQNNGV. The CDR3 contains 16 residues. CDR3 nucleotide sequence: TGTGCCAGCAGCTTAGTTCCGGGACAACTAGTCTACGAGCAGTACTTC. Its translation: CASSLVPGQLVYEQYF.

The J gene is TRBJ1-1, the V gene TRBV19, with TRBD1 matching 10 bases. Germline lookup yields CDR1 LNHDA and CDR2 SQIVND (reference sequence). J gave up 3 bases and V 7 bases, and 8 bases lay outside the gene matches. The CDR3 is 15 residues long. DNA for the CDR3: TGTGCCAGTAAACGACCCGGGACAGGGGACACTGAAGCTTTCTTT. This gives the protein CASKRPGTGDTEAFF.

The gene calls are TRBV10-2 and TRBJ2-5, with TRBD1 as a possible D gene (5 bases). Trimming pared 2 bases from V and 4 bases from J, leaving 11 bases between. The CDR3 is made up of 14 amino acids. From germline, CDR1 is WSHSY and CDR2 SAAADI. For the CDR3, the DNA is TGCGCCAGCAGTGAGGACAGCTTAGGAGAGACCCAGTACTTC. Translation: CASSEDSLGETQYF.

V is TRBV5-1 and J is TRBJ2-1; 8 nucleotides align to TRBD2. The germline V gene has CDR1 SGHRS and CDR2 YFSETQ. Trimming cost V 0 bases and J 0 bases; bases outside gene matches: 11. This CDR3 region has 19 residues. The CDR3 loop is CASSLVGAGGLSSYNEQFF. The CDR3 nucleotides read TGCGCCAGCAGCTTGGTAGGCGCGGGGGGCTTGAGCTCCTACAATGAGCAGTTCTTC.

The CDR3 loop reads CAWRGTSYEQYF. The CDR3 nucleotides read TGTGCCTGGAGAGGGACTAGCTACGAGCAGTACTTC. V and J are TRBV30 and TRBJ2-7, with 8 bases that match TRBD2. This CDR3 region has 12 residues. Trimming at V came to 3 bases and at J to 3 bases, leaving 1 base not matched to a gene. The germline V gene encodes CDR1 GTSNPN and CDR2 SVGIG (reference sequence).

This sequence joins TRBV19 and TRBJ2-7; 8 bases line up with TRBD1. In germline, CDR1 is LNHDA, CDR2 SQIVND (reference sequence). The CDR3 is 15 residues long. V dropped 6 bases and J dropped 6; count of bases not matched to a gene: 13. The DNA for the CDR3 is TGTGCCAGTAGCCCCGAGGAGGACAGGGTGGTCGAGCAGTACTTC. Protein product: CASSPEEDRVVEQYF.

This chain joins TRBV7-3 and TRBJ1-2; a weak D match, TRBD1 (5 bases). Germline values: CDR1 SGHTA, CDR2 FQGTGA. With 5 bases removed from V and 8 bases from J, the gap between germline ends came to 15 bases. The CDR3 is made up of 13 amino acids. The CDR3 region has the DNA TGTGCCAGCAGCCCGGCGGGGACTCGAGGCTACACCTTC. Its translation is CASSPAGTRGYTF.

As concerns this clone: The sample has other DNA sequences that encode this CDR3 too. V usage is TRBV7-9 and J usage is TRBJ1-1; D call uncertain. The CDR3 is 14 residues long. Germline assignment: CDR1 SEHNR and CDR2 FQNEAQ (reference sequence). Trimming shortened V by 2 bases and J by 2 bases, and 9 bases separated the two germline ends. CDR3 region: CASSLRTGNTEAFF. Here the CDR3 DNA reads TGTGCCAGCAGCTTAAGGACGGGAAACACTGAAGCTTTCTTT.

The J gene is TRBJ1-2, the V gene TRBV7-3, with TRBD1 matching 8 bases. The germline CDR1 and CDR2 sequences are SGHTA and FQGTGA. The junction had 11 bases not matched to a gene; V was cut back by 5 bases and J by 6 bases. This CDR3 is built from 15 residues. The CDR3 spells CASSPRQGILNGYTF. The CDR3 DNA reads TGTGCCAGCAGCCCCCGACAGGGGATTTTGAATGGCTACACCTTC.

The DNA of the CDR3 is TGCAGTGCCAGGACAGTACTAGGGCAGTACTTC. As protein: CSARTVLGQYF. The chain employs TRBV20-1 and TRBJ2-7, with D perhaps matching TRBD1 (6 bases). CDR3 length: 11 amino acids. Germline CDR1 is DFQATT and CDR2 is SNEGSKA (reference sequence). V was trimmed by 6 bases and J by 9 bases, leaving 15 bases between them.

This clone has a single count. The chain uses TRBV27 and TRBJ2-6; D not certain. The CDR3 totals 13 residues. Germline-derived CDR1 and CDR2 are MNHEY and SMNVEV (reference sequence). Trimming shortened V by 6 bases and J by 0 bases, and 3 bases separated the two germline ends. The CDR3, as DNA: TGTGCCAGCAGCCTCTCTGGGGCCAACGTCCTGACTTTC. This translates into CASSLSGANVLTF.

The chain joins TRBV24-1 to TRBJ2-2; TRBD1 might be the D (5 bases). Germline loops: CDR1 KGHDR, CDR2 SFDVKD. The CDR3 has 14 amino acids. V was clipped by 5 bases and J by 3 bases, with 9 bases between them. CDR3 in amino acids: CATSGTRDTGELFF. The CDR3 DNA is TGTGCCACCAGTGGGACCAGGGACACCGGGGAGCTGTTTTTT.

The chain uses TRBV6-6 and TRBJ2-7; 8 nucleotides match TRBD2. This CDR3 comprises 15 residues. Germline V CDR1 and CDR2: MNHNY, SVGAGI (reference sequence). V was clipped by 6 bases and J by 5 bases; unmatched bases: 12. CDR3 residues: CASSPSGPTGDEQYF. DNA for the CDR3: TGTGCCAGCAGCCCTAGCGGGCCCACGGGGGACGAGCAGTACTTC.

The rearrangement uses TRBV7-2 and TRBJ2-3; a possible D gene is TRBD2 (5 bases). The germline gives CDR1 SGHTA, CDR2 FQGNSA. Between the trimmed V and J ends, which lost 1 base and 0 bases, there was a span of 11 bases. This CDR3 region has 16 residues. Here the CDR3 DNA reads TGTGCCAGCAGCTTAGAGCCAGCGGTTAGCACAGATACGCAGTATTTT. Amino acids: CASSLEPAVSTDTQYF. The variable domain in full, with the rest retrieved from reference TRBV7-2 and TRBJ2-3, is GAGVSQSPSNKVTEKGKDVELRCDPISGHTALYWYRQSLGQGLEFLIYFQGNSAPDKSGLPSDRFSAERTGGSVSTLTIQRTQQEDSAVYLCASSLEPAVSTDTQYFGPGTRLTVL.

CDR3 residues: CASSLRDRGRTDTQYF. The CDR3 nucleotides are TGTGCCAGCAGTCTCAGGGACAGGGGGCGCACAGATACGCAGTATTTT. The chain carries TRBV27 and TRBJ2-3, with 12 bases identical to TRBD1. V lost 5 bases to trimming and J lost 1 base; unmatched junction nucleotides: 4. In germline, CDR1 is MNHEY, CDR2 SMNVEV (reference sequence). CDR3 size: 16 residues.

The chain combines TRBV9 with TRBJ2-7; 7 bases line up with TRBD2. The germline gives CDR1 SGDLS, CDR2 YYNGEE. V shed 4 bases and J 3 bases; nucleotides not matched to a gene: 16. The length of the CDR3 is 17 residues. This chain's CDR3 is CASSPALGAGINYEQYF. As DNA, the CDR3 is TGTGCCAGCAGCCCTGCCTTAGGAGCGGGGATCAACTACGAGCAGTACTTC.

This clone appeared a single time. The chain joins TRBV6-5 to TRBJ1-2; 9 positions agree with TRBD1. Germline V gene sequence: CDR1 MNHEY, CDR2 SVGAGI. The CDR3 loop spans 16 amino acids. Trimming removed 2 bases from V and 4 bases from J; junction bases left unmatched: 8. CDR3 protein: CASSYRPRQGGYGYTF. CDR3 nucleotide sequence: TGTGCCAGCAGTTACCGTCCCCGACAGGGGGGCTATGGCTACACCTTC.

This rearrangement joins TRBV19 to TRBJ2-7; no definite D call. Trimming shortened V by 1 base and J by 5 bases, and 6 bases separated the two germline ends. Germline assignment: CDR1 LNHDA and CDR2 SQIVND (reference sequence). The CDR3 is 12 amino acids. The CDR3 nucleotides are TGTGCCAGTAGTATAGCAGGCCACGAGCAGTACTTC. Translation gives CASSIAGHEQYF.

This chain joins TRBV27 and TRBJ1-5, with TRBD1 matching 7 bases. The CDR3 is 15 amino acids. Per germline, CDR1 MNHEY and CDR2 SMNVEV (reference sequence). With V trimmed by 4 bases and J by 1 base, 4 bases remained unmatched. The CDR3 DNA reads TGTGCCAGCAGTTGGGACAGCCAAAGCAATCAGCCCCAGCATTTT. Protein sequence: CASSWDSQSNQPQHF.

CDR3 nucleotides: TGTGCCTGTCTCGACAACAATGAGCAGTTCTTC. This gives the protein CACLDNNEQFF. The chain is built from TRBV30 and TRBJ2-1; unclear D gene. Germline V gene lookup returns CDR1 GTSNPN and CDR2 SVGIG (reference sequence). CDR3 size: 11 residues. Between the trimmed V and J ends, which lost 6 bases and 5 bases, there was a span of 8 bases.

The chain uses TRBV5-1 and TRBJ1-2; D gene ambiguous. The CDR3 loop spans 15 amino acids. CDR1 and CDR2 from the germline V gene are SGHRS and YFSETQ. Trimming removed 3 bases at V and 0 bases at J, with 12 bases between. CDR3 sequence (DNA): TGCGCCAGCAGCTGGCAGGCCAGTCCTAACTATGGCTACACCTTC. It is translated as CASSWQASPNYGYTF. The full variable domain, with the rest looked up from reference TRBV5-1 and TRBJ1-2, is KAGVTQTPRYLIKTRGQQVTLSCSPISGHRSVSWYQQTPGQGLQFLFEYFSETQRNKGNFPGRFSGRQFSNSRSEMNVSTLELGDSALYLCASSWQASPNYGYTFGSGTRLTVV.